This T cell receptor beta chain was recovered during a study of graft-versus-host responses after intestinal transplantation. The J segment lost 1 base and the V segment lost 1 base, leaving 8 bases of the junction unmatched. This CDR3 is built from 18 residues. Germline-derived CDR1 and CDR2 are SGHRS and YFSETQ. A remark on this clone: Antigen unknown.

Here immunoSEQ multiplex PCR was the method, and the copy in TCRdb shows in-frame clones only, minus some. The sample lists around 78,000 clones; roughly 84% were seen once. The study, taken as a whole, reports: Researchers found GvH clones in recipient marrow, and some showed up first in ileum or blood.

This chain connects TRBV5-1 to TRBJ1-6, with TRBD1 identical over 7 bases. This sequence was found in a human donor who was the organ donor for an intestinal transplant. Material: unstimulated CD8+ T cells sorted from spleen or lymph node cells, obtained before transplant. CDR3 sequence (DNA): TGCGCCAGCAGCTTGTATCCCGGGGGACAGTCCTATAATTCACCCCTCCACTTT. Encoded protein: CASSLYPGGQSYNSPLHF.